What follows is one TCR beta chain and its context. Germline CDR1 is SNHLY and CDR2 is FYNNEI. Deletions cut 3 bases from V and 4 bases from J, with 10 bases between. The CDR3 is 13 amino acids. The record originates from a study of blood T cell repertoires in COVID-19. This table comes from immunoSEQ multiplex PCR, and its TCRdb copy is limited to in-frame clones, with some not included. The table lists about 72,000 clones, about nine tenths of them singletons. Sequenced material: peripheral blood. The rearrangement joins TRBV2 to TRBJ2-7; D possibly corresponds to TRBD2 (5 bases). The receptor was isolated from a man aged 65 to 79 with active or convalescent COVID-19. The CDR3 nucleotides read TGTGCCAGCAGTGATCTAGGACTGTACGAGCAGTACTTC. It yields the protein CASSDLGLYEQYF. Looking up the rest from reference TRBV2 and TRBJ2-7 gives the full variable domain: EPEVTQTPSHQVTQMGQEVILRCVPISNHLYFYWYRQILGQKVEFLVSFYNNEISEKSEIFDDQFSVERPDGSNFTLKIRSTKLEDSAMYFCASSDLGLYEQYFGPGTRLTVT.